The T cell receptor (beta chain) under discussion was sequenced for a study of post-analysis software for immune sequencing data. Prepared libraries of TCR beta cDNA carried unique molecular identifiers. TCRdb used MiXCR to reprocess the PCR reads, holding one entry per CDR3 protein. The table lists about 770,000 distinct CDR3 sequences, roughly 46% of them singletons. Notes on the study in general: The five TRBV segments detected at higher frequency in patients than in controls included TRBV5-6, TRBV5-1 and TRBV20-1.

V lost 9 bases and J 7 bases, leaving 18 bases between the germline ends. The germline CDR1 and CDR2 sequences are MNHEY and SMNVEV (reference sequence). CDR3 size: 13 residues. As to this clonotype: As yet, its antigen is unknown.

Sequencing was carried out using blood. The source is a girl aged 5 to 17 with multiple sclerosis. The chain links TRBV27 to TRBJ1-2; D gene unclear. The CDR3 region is CASAGPPAGGYTF. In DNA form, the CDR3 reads TGTGCCAGTGCAGGCCCCCCGGCGGGTGGCTACACCTTC.